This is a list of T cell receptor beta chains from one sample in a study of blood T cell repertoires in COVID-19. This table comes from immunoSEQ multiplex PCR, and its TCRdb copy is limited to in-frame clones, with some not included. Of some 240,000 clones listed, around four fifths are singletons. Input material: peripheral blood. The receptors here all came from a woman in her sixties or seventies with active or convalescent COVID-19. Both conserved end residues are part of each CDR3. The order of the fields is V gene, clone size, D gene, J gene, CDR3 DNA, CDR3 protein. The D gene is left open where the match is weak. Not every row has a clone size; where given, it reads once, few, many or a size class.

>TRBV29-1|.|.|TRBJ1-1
TGCAGCGTTGTTGGGCGTGCCAAGGCTGAAGCTTTCTTT
CSVVGRAKAEAFF
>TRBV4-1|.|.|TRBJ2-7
TGCGCCAGCAGCCAAGAGCCGGTCCGGGGGTGGCAGTACTTC
CASSQEPVRGWQYF
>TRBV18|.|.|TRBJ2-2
TGTGCCAGCTCACCACAGGCAGAACTAACCGGGGAGCTGTTTTTT
CASSPQAELTGELFF
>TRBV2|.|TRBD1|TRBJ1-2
TGTGCCAGCAGTGGCCAGGGGGTAGCATTCGGTGGCTACACCTTC
CASSGQGVAFGGYTF
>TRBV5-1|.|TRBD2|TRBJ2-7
TGCGCCAGCAGCTTCTTACTAGCGGGACCCTACGAGCAGTACTTC
CASSFLLAGPYEQYF
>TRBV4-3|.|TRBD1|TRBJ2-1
TGCGCCAGCAGTTCCCAAGGTGGGACAGGGCGATACAATGAGCAGTTCTTC
CASSSQGGTGRYNEQFF
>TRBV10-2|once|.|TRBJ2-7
TGCGCCAGCAGCTTAACAGGCTTCGAGCAGTACTTC
CASSLTGFEQYF
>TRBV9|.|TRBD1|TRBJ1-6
TGTGCCAGCAGCCAGACAGGGTCTGGTAATTCACCCCTCCACTTT
CASSQTGSGNSPLHF
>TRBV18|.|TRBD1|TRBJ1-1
TGTGCCAGCTCCGGACAGGCCGACACTGAAGCTTTCTTT
CASSGQADTEAFF
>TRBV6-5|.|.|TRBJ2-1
TGTGCCAGCAGCCTCTCGGAAAGGGGTTACAATGAGCAGTTCTTC
CASSLSERGYNEQFF
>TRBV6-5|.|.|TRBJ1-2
TGTGCCAGCACCCTTCAGGGTGGGACTAACTATGGCTACACCTTC
CASTLQGGTNYGYTF
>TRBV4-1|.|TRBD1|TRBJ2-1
TGCGCCAGCAGCCCGTATCGGGACAGGGGTGCCAGGGATGAGCAGTTCTTC
CASSPYRDRGARDEQFF
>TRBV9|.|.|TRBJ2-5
TGTGCCAGCAGCGTAGGCGCGGCAGGGAGGGAGACCCAGTACTTC
CASSVGAAGRETQYF
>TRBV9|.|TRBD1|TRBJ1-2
TGTGCCAGCAGCGCACCAAGACAGGGGGTCTATGGCTACACCTTC
CASSAPRQGVYGYTF
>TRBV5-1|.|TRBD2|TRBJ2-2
TGCGCCAGCAGCTTGGTCCCTAGCGGGGGCGGCACCGGGGAGCTGTTTTTT
CASSLVPSGGGTGELFF
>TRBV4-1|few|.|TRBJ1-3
TGCGCCAGCAGCCAAGCTCTCGACTATAACTCTGGAAACACCATATATTTT
CASSQALDYNSGNTIYF
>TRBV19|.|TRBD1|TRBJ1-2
TGTGCCAGCCCCAGCCACCCGGACAGGGCCCCCTATGGCTACACCTTC
CASPSHPDRAPYGYTF
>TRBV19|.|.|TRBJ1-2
TGTGCCAGTAGTATAGATGGCTGGGGGGGCAACTATGGCTACACCTTC
CASSIDGWGGNYGYTF
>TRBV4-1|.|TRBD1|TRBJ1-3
TGCGCCAGCAGCCAAGCCCCACAGGGGGCCGGGATTCCGTCTGGAAACACCATATATTTT
CASSQAPQGAGIPSGNTIYF
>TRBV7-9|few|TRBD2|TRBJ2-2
TGTGCCAGCAGCCCCGGGGGGGCACCCACCGGGGAGCTGTTTTTT
CASSPGGAPTGELFF
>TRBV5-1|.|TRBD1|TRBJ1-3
TGCGCCAGCAGCCAACGGACAGGGGAGGACACCATATATTTT
CASSQRTGEDTIYF
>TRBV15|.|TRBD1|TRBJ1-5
TGTGCCACCAGCGTGGGACAGGATAACCAGCCCCAGCATTTT
CATSVGQDNQPQHF
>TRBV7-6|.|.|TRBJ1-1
TGTGCCAGCAGCTTAGGGGAGGCGGGCTACACTGAAGCTTTCTTT
CASSLGEAGYTEAFF
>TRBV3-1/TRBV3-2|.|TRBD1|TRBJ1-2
TGTGCCAGCAGCCCAGGGGGAAGGGGCTACACCTTC
CASSPGGRGYTF
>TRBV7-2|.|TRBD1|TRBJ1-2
TGTGCCAGCAGCTTAGCGACAGGGCGGGCGAACTATGGCTACACCTTC
CASSLATGRANYGYTF
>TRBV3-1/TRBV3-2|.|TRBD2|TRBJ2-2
TGTGCCAGCAGCCAAGTGCGATATGGCGGGGGGGCTACCGGGGAGCTGTTTTTT
CASSQVRYGGGATGELFF